This passage covers 27 T cell receptor beta chains from one sample sequenced in a study of blood T cell repertoires in COVID-19. TCRdb's copy holds only in-frame clones and misses some; the assay was immunoSEQ multiplex PCR. The data contain approximately 94,000 clones, roughly 80% of them seen just once; the ten biggest clones take up roughly 24%. Sequenced sample: peripheral blood. The receptors here all came from a human donor in a cohort sampled during active COVID-19.

The V gene is TRBV29-1, the J gene TRBJ1-5; D is perhaps TRBD1 (5 bases). The CDR3 loop spans 12 amino acids. Germline values: CDR1 SQVTM, CDR2 ANQGSEA. V was pared by 6 bases and J by 4 bases, with 10 bases between. For the CDR3, the DNA is TGCAGCGTGGGGGGGTTTAATCAGCCCCAGCATTTT. This codes for CSVGGFNQPQHF.

This clone was counted a single time. This chain joins TRBV6-2 or TRBV6-3 and TRBJ2-7; TRBD2 might be the D (6 bases). This CDR3 has 16 amino acids. Per the germline V gene, CDR1 is MNHEY and CDR2 is SVGEGT. Trimming cost V 2 bases and J 3 bases, with 17 bases left between them. CDR3 sequence (DNA): TGTGCCAGCAGTTACGGGACTTTAGTGACGGGCTACGAGCAGTACTTC. Translated: CASSYGTLVTGYEQYF.

The count of this clone is one. The chain uses TRBV27 and TRBJ1-1; TRBD1 agrees at 8 bases. Germline CDR1 reads MNHEY; CDR2 reads SMNVEV (reference sequence). The CDR3 consists of 14 residues. V dropped 0 bases and J dropped 4; count of bases not matched to a gene: 1. CDR3 in DNA: TGTGCCAGCAGTTTATCAACAGGGGGCACTGAAGCTTTCTTT. This sequence encodes CASSLSTGGTEAFF.

Note on this clone: One end of the junction varies from germline; a read error may be responsible. This chain connects TRBV23-1 to TRBJ2-1, with TRBD2 as a possible D gene (5 bases). TRBV23-1 is sorted into the ORF group, with uncertain function. This CDR3 is 17 amino acids long. The CDR3: CASSQSWRTLNYNEQFF. Here the CDR3 DNA reads TGCGCCAGCAGCCAATCGTGGAGGACTCTAAACTACAATGAGCAGTTCTTC.

V usage is TRBV11-2 and J usage is TRBJ1-6; D is possibly TRBD1 (5 bases). The length of the CDR3 is 14 residues. The germline V gene has CDR1 SGHAT and CDR2 FQNNGV. Trimming removed 5 bases at V and 9 bases at J, with 14 bases between. Written as DNA, the CDR3 is TGTGCCAGCAGCGCCGACAGAACATTTTCACCCCTCCACTTT. Encoded protein: CASSADRTFSPLHF.

The V gene is TRBV20-1, the J gene TRBJ1-2, with TRBD1 identical over 8 bases. Germline CDR1 reads DFQATT; CDR2 reads SNEGSKA (reference sequence). The CDR3 loop spans 11 amino acids. The V gene end was trimmed by 3 bases and the J gene end by 7 bases; junction bases not matched to a gene: 1. As DNA, the CDR3 is TGCAGTGCTAGTGACAGGGGTGGCTACACCTTC. Encoded protein: CSASDRGGYTF.

The chain is built from TRBV7-2 and TRBJ2-1; 13 bases line up with TRBD2. The CDR3 spans 15 residues. Trimming cost V 5 bases and J 4 bases; bases outside gene matches: 2. Germline CDR1 is SGHTA and CDR2 is FQGNSA. CDR3 sequence reads: CASSVTSGGYNEQFF. CDR3 nucleotides: TGTGCCAGCAGCGTGACTAGCGGGGGGTACAATGAGCAGTTCTTC.

This clone was detected once. The chain uses TRBV11-2 and TRBJ1-2, with D tentatively TRBD1 (6 bases). The CDR3 loop spans 14 amino acids. V lost 6 bases and J 8 bases, leaving 19 bases between the germline ends. Per germline, CDR1 SGHAT and CDR2 FQNNGV. Written as DNA, the CDR3 is TGTGCCAGCAGTCAACAGGGCGTTGATCGGGGCTACACCTTC. Its translation is CASSQQGVDRGYTF.

The chain has TRBV19 and TRBJ2-5; 7 positions agree with TRBD2. The CDR3 has 16 residues. J was trimmed by 2 bases and V by 1 base; bases with no gene match: 7. CDR1 is LNHDA, CDR2 SQIVND, per germline (reference sequence). CDR3: CASSIVPSGAQETQYF. CDR3 in DNA: TGTGCCAGTAGTATAGTCCCCAGCGGGGCTCAAGAGACCCAGTACTTC.

The genes are TRBV14 and TRBJ1-4; unclear D gene. The CDR3 runs to 17 residues. CDR1 and CDR2 from the germline V gene are SGHDN and FVKESK. V lost 1 base to trimming and J lost 0 bases, with 12 bases between them. For the CDR3, the DNA is TGTGCCAGCAGCCAAGGATTGGGGAGCACAACTAATGAAAAACTGTTTTTT. Amino acid sequence: CASSQGLGSTTNEKLFF.

V is TRBV6-5 and J is TRBJ1-6; D gene uncertain. V lost 8 bases, J lost 5 bases, and 10 bases lay in between. The CDR3 runs to 13 residues. CDR1 and CDR2 from the germline V gene are MNHEY and SVGAGI. CDR3 amino acids: CASGRTDNSPLHF. CDR3 in DNA: TGTGCCAGCGGGCGTACGGATAATTCACCCCTCCACTTT.

This clone was detected only once. The conserved phenylalanine or tryptophan is not found at the CDR3 terminus, so this likely reflects a read error. The CDR3 loop is CASSQVTSGGYEQYL. CDR3 nucleotides: TGCGCCAGCAGCCAGGTAACTAGCGGGGGTTACGAGCAGTACCTC. This chain links TRBV4-1 with TRBJ2-7; 11 positions match TRBD2. The germline gives CDR1 MGHRA, CDR2 YSYEKL. This CDR3 is 15 amino acids long. The V segment lost 3 bases and the J segment 4 bases; nucleotides outside the gene matches: 5.

The CDR3 DNA reads as TGTGCCAGCAGGCCTGTCGGGGGGGAGCAGTACTTC. Protein: CASRPVGGEQYF. V and J are TRBV6-5 and TRBJ2-7; 7 bases line up with TRBD2. V shed 6 bases, J shed 7 bases, and the junction held 6 bases outside the gene matches. Germline CDR1 and CDR2: MNHEY and SVGAGI. The CDR3 runs to 12 residues.

The J gene is TRBJ2-1, the V gene TRBV6-1; no clear D gene. CDR1 is MNHNS, CDR2 SASEGT, per germline. Trimming removed 0 bases from V and 0 bases from J, with 3 bases in between. This CDR3 contains 14 residues. CDR3 DNA: TGTGCCAGCAGTGAAGCCTACTCCTACAATGAGCAGTTCTTC. This sequence encodes CASSEAYSYNEQFF.

The gene calls are TRBV5-4 and TRBJ2-1; TRBD2 agrees at 9 bases. The CDR3 contains 16 residues. CDR1 and CDR2 from the germline V gene are SGHNT and YYREEE (reference sequence). V was pared by 2 bases and J by 4 bases, with 7 bases of the junction left unmatched. The CDR3 DNA reads TGTGCCAGCAGCTTCGGTGCGGGAGGGGGTTACAATGAGCAGTTCTTC. As protein: CASSFGAGGGYNEQFF. The complete variable domain, with remaining parts taken from reference TRBV5-4 and TRBJ2-1, reads ETGVTQSPTHLIKTRGQQVTLRCSSQSGHNTVSWYQQALGQGPQFIFQYYREEENGRGNFPPRFSGLQFPNYSSELNVNALELDDSALYLCASSFGAGGGYNEQFFGPGTRLTVL.

The rearrangement joins TRBV9 to TRBJ1-1, with D possibly being TRBD1 (5 bases). From germline, CDR1 is SGDLS and CDR2 YYNGEE. Trimming stripped 0 bases from V and 1 base from J, with 7 bases between. The CDR3 covers 14 residues. CDR3 protein: CASSVAQGNTEAFF. The CDR3 DNA sequence: TGTGCCAGCAGCGTAGCCCAGGGGAACACTGAAGCTTTCTTT. Based on the CDR3 plus reference TRBV9 and TRBJ1-1, the full variable domain is DSGVTQTPKHLITATGQRVTLRCSPRSGDLSVYWYQQSLDQGLQFLIQYYNGEERAKGNILERFSAQQFPDLHSELNLSSLELGDSALYFCASSVAQGNTEAFFGQGTRLTVV.

This clone was counted a single time. The rearrangement uses TRBV18 and TRBJ2-7, with 7 bases fitting TRBD1. CDR3 length: 14 amino acids. V lost 4 bases to trimming and J lost 2 bases; unmatched junction nucleotides: 5. Germline V gives CDR1 KGHSH, CDR2 LQKENI. In DNA form, the CDR3 reads TGTGCCAGCTCACTGGGACAGCAAGCCTACGAGCAGTACTTC. The encoded protein is CASSLGQQAYEQYF.

This clone has only one observation. The CDR3 coding sequence is TGTGCCAGAAGCTTCCCAAACTACGAGCAGTACTTC. Protein: CARSFPNYEQYF. The rearrangement joins TRBV7-5 to TRBJ2-7; the D segment call TRBD1 is taken from the table without a DNA check. TRBV7-5 is an annotated pseudogene. The CDR3 contains 12 residues.

The gene calls are TRBV10-1 and TRBJ2-1, with TRBD1 matching 8 bases. The CDR3 has 17 amino acids. J lost 8 bases, V lost 4 bases, and 16 bases had no gene match. Per germline, CDR1 WNHNN and CDR2 SYGVQD (reference sequence). The CDR3 spells CASSVDQGAIFEDEQFF. The CDR3 DNA is TGCGCCAGCAGTGTAGACCAGGGGGCGATTTTTGAGGATGAGCAGTTCTTC.

The chain is built from TRBV2 and TRBJ2-1, with D possibly TRBD2 on 5 matching bases. Trimming took 8 bases from V and 0 from J, leaving 11 bases between them. The CDR3 runs to 14 residues. Germline V gene data show CDR1 as SNHLY and CDR2 as FYNNEI. The CDR3 loop reads CASGRGGSYNEQFF. The CDR3 nucleotides are TGTGCCAGCGGACGGGGTGGCTCCTACAATGAGCAGTTCTTC. Supplemented by reference TRBV2 and TRBJ2-1, the full variable domain reads EPEVTQTPSHQVTQMGQEVILRCVPISNHLYFYWYRQILGQKVEFLVSFYNNEISEKSEIFDDQFSVERPDGSNFTLKIRSTKLEDSAMYFCASGRGGSYNEQFFGPGTRLTVL.

This clone has only one observation. The chain employs TRBV4-3 and TRBJ1-2, with 9 bases matching TRBD1. J lost 2 bases, V lost 4 bases, and 5 bases had no gene match. The germline V gene has CDR1 LGHNA and CDR2 YSLEER. This CDR3 is built from 15 residues. Here the CDR3 DNA reads TGCGCCAGCAGCCTGACCGACAGGGGGAACTATGGCTACACCTTC. This encodes CASSLTDRGNYGYTF.

This chain connects TRBV6-5 to TRBJ1-1, with TRBD1 matching over 10 bases. The CDR3 is 12 amino acids. Germline values: CDR1 MNHEY, CDR2 SVGAGI. Losses at the gene ends were 6 bases for V and 8 bases for J; bases not matched to a gene: 3. The CDR3 DNA sequence: TGTGCCAGCAGGAGGACAGGGGGAGAAGCTTTCTTT. It codes for CASRRTGGEAFF.

V gene TRBV13 combines with J gene TRBJ1-4; a weak D match, TRBD1 (6 bases). There are 13 residues in the CDR3. Germline loops: CDR1 PRHDT, CDR2 FYEKMQ (reference sequence). Trimming shortened V by 3 bases and J by 4 bases, and 6 bases separated the two germline ends. As DNA, the CDR3 is TGTGCCAGCAGCTTCAGGGGTAATGAAAAACTGTTTTTT. Translation gives CASSFRGNEKLFF.

This chain connects TRBV5-4 to TRBJ2-1; maybe TRBD1 (5 bases). The CDR3 runs 16 residues. Germline CDR1 and CDR2: SGHNT and YYREEE (reference sequence). Deletions cut 3 bases from V and 7 bases from J, with 20 bases between. The CDR3 nucleotides are TGTGCCAGCAGCTGGGGTAGGGGTGCAGCAGGAAATGAGCAGTTCTTC. Amino acids: CASSWGRGAAGNEQFF.

The chain carries TRBV6-5 and TRBJ2-7; 7 bases are shared with TRBD2. Germline V gene data show CDR1 as MNHEY and CDR2 as SVGAGI. The CDR3 extends over 13 amino acids. J lost 6 bases, V lost 6 bases, and 8 bases had no gene match. The CDR3 sequence: CASSRDYPSEQYF. CDR3 nucleotides: TGTGCCAGCAGCCGGGACTACCCATCCGAGCAGTACTTC.

This chain links TRBV10-1 with TRBJ2-7, with 8 bases fitting TRBD2. Per the germline V gene, CDR1 is WNHNN and CDR2 is SYGVQD (reference sequence). V lost 4 bases to trimming and J lost 2 bases; unmatched junction nucleotides: 7. This CDR3 is built from 15 residues. CDR3 sequence (DNA): TGCGCCAGCAGTGTGGGTACTAGCGGTCCCTACGAGCAGTACTTC. Amino acids: CASSVGTSGPYEQYF.

V usage is TRBV28 and J usage is TRBJ2-5; 7 positions agree with TRBD1. The germline gives CDR1 MDHEN, CDR2 SYDVKM. V lost 6 bases to trimming and J lost 4 bases; unmatched junction nucleotides: 5. CDR3 length equals 13 residues. This chain's CDR3 is CASSLGGRETQYF. CDR3 bases: TGTGCCAGCAGCCTAGGGGGCAGAGAGACCCAGTACTTC.